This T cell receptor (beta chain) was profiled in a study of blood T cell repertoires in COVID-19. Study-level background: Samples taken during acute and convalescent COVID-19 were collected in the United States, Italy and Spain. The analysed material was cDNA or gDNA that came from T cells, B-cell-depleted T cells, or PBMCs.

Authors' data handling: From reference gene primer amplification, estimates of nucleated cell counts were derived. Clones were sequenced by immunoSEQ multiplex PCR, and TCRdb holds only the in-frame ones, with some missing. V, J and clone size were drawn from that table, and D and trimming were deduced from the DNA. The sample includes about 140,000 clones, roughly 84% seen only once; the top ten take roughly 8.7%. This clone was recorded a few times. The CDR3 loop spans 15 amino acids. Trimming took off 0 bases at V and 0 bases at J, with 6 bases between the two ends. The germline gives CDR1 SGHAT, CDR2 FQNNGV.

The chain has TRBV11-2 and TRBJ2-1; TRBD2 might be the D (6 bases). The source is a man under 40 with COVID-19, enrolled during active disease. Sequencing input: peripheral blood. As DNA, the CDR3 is TGTGCCAGCAGCTTAGACGGGAGCTCCTACAATGAGCAGTTCTTC. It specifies CASSLDGSSYNEQFF.